The 12 T cell receptor beta chains listed next were all sequenced from one sample in a study of T cell responses to AZD1222 COVID-19 vaccine. Sequencing was performed with immunoSEQ multiplex PCR; in TCRdb, only in-frame clones are kept and a portion is missing. The sample consists of over 45,000 clones, approximately 89% of them appearing once. The material sequenced was peripheral blood, taken on day 0 of MenACWY control vaccination. All receptors derive from an adult in good health.

The gene calls are TRBV4-3 and TRBJ2-3; a possible D gene is TRBD2 (6 bases). This CDR3 region has 15 residues. Germline CDR1 is LGHNA and CDR2 is YSLEER. V was cut by 4 bases and J by 2 bases, with 13 bases left in between. This CDR3 is CASSPTGSSTDTQYF. The CDR3 DNA reads TGCGCCAGCAGCCCTACCGGGAGTTCCACAGATACGCAGTATTTT.

The chain uses TRBV4-2 and TRBJ1-4; D unclear. V lost 3 bases to trimming and J lost 10 bases, with 21 bases between them. This CDR3 region has 16 residues. Germline assignment: CDR1 LGHNA and CDR2 YNFKEQ. The DNA of the CDR3 is TGTGCCAGCAGCCAGACCGACTCCCACGTGTTGAGAAAACTGTTTTTT. Protein: CASSQTDSHVLRKLFF.

V and J are TRBV6-5 and TRBJ1-6; tentatively, D is TRBD1 (6 bases). Germline-derived CDR1 and CDR2 are MNHEY and SVGAGI. V was trimmed by 2 bases and J by 9 bases, leaving 11 bases between them. The CDR3 has 14 residues. The DNA for the CDR3 is TGTGCCAGCAGTTACGCGGGGGGCTCTTCACCCCTCCACTTT. Its translation: CASSYAGGSSPLHF.

This clone was recorded once. The chain is built from TRBV14 and TRBJ2-7; the D is unclear. Germline-derived CDR1 and CDR2 are SGHDN and FVKESK. The V and J ends lost 8 bases and 4 bases respectively, with 9 bases between them. This CDR3 has 11 residues. This CDR3 is CASGMAYEQYF. DNA of the CDR3: TGTGCCAGCGGAATGGCGTACGAGCAGTACTTC.

The rearrangement links TRBV9 to TRBJ2-2; D is unclear. CDR1 and CDR2 from the germline V gene are SGDLS and YYNGEE. The CDR3 extends over 15 amino acids. The V gene lost 0 bases and the J gene lost 5 bases, with 11 bases spanning the gap. The CDR3 coding sequence is TGTGCCAGCAGCGTAGCTGGCCAAATTACCGGGGAGCTGTTTTTT. This gives the protein CASSVAGQITGELFF.

The V and J genes are TRBV29-1 and TRBJ1-4; D is unclear. Trimming shortened V by 4 bases and J by 3 bases, and 9 bases separated the two germline ends. CDR3 length: 13 amino acids. In germline, CDR1 is SQVTM, CDR2 ANQGSEA. CDR3 coding DNA: TGCAGCGTTGCAGTCGGCCCTAATGAAAAACTGTTTTTT. Translation gives CSVAVGPNEKLFF.

This CDR3 reads CASRERGQPQHF. DNA of the CDR3: TGTGCCAGCAGGGAACGCGGTCAGCCCCAGCATTTT. The chain is built from TRBV28 and TRBJ1-5, with D hard to call. Germline CDR1 and CDR2: MDHEN and SYDVKM. The V and J ends lost 6 bases and 6 bases respectively, with 9 bases between them. This CDR3 is 12 amino acids long.

The table lists this clone with a few counts. The chain has TRBV5-1 and TRBJ2-7; D gene uncertain. Per germline, CDR1 SGHRS and CDR2 YFSETQ. The CDR3 is 14 residues long. V dropped 0 bases and J dropped 3 bases, with 10 bases sitting between them. The CDR3 loop is CASSLGSTLYEQYF. The CDR3 nucleotides read TGCGCCAGCAGCTTGGGGTCAACTCTCTACGAGCAGTACTTC.

The DNA for the CDR3 is TGTGCCAGCAGTTCGACTAGCCAGTCCTACGAGCAGTACTTC. As protein: CASSSTSQSYEQYF. The chain recombines TRBV6-5 with TRBJ2-7; 7 positions agree with TRBD2. CDR1 and CDR2 from the germline V gene are MNHEY and SVGAGI. V shed 4 bases, J shed 1 base, and the junction held 4 bases outside the gene matches. The CDR3 length is 14 residues.

CDR3 sequence (DNA): TGTGCCAGCGGGACCGGGACGGTCACAGATACGCAGTATTTT. Residues: CASGTGTVTDTQYF. This sequence joins TRBV9 and TRBJ2-3, with D tentatively TRBD1 or TRBD2 (5 bases each). The CDR3 length is 14 residues. V lost 7 bases, J lost 2 bases, and 14 bases lay in between. Per the germline V gene, CDR1 is SGDLS and CDR2 is YYNGEE.

The chain couples TRBV27 to TRBJ2-5; 8 bases fit TRBD1. Trimming removed 1 base from V and 5 bases from J; junction bases left unmatched: 0. The CDR3 totals 13 residues. Germline V gives CDR1 MNHEY, CDR2 SMNVEV (reference sequence). CDR3 region: CASSLYRGETQYF. CDR3 bases: TGTGCCAGCAGTTTATACAGGGGGGAGACCCAGTACTTC.

The chain is built from TRBV2 and TRBJ1-4; D ambiguous. Germline V gene data show CDR1 as SNHLY and CDR2 as FYNNEI. V dropped 2 bases and J dropped 3 bases, with 13 bases sitting between them. The CDR3 loop spans 16 amino acids. The CDR3 sequence: CASSELSRVANEKLFF. CDR3 bases: TGTGCCAGCAGTGAATTGTCTCGGGTGGCTAATGAAAAACTGTTTTTT. Supplemented by reference TRBV2 and TRBJ1-4, the full variable domain reads EPEVTQTPSHQVTQMGQEVILRCVPISNHLYFYWYRQILGQKVEFLVSFYNNEISEKSEIFDDQFSVERPDGSNFTLKIRSTKLEDSAMYFCASSELSRVANEKLFFGSGTQLSVL.